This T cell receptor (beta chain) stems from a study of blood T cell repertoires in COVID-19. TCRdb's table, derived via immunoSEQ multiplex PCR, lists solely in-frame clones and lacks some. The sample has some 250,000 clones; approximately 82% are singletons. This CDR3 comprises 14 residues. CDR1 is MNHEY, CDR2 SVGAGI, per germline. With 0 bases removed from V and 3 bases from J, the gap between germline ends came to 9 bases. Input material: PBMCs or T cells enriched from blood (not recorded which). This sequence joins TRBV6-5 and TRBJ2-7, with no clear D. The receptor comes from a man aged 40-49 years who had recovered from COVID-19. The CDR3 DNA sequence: TGTGCCAGCAGTTACTCAATCTCGTTCTACGAGCAGTACTTC. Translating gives CASSYSISFYEQYF.